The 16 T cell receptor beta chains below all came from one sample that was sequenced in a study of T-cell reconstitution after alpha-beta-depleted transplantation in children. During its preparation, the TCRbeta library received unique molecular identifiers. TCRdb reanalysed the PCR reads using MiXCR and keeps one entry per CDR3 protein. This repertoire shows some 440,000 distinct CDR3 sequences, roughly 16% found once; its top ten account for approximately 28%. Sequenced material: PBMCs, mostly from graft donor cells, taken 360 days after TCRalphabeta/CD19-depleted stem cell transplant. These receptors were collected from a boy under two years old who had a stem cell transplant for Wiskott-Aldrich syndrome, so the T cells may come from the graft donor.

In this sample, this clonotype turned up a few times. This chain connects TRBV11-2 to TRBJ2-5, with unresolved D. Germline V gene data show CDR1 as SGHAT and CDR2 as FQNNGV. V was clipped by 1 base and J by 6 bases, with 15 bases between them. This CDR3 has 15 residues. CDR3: CASSLGTVSTKTQYF. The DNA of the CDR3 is TGTGCCAGCAGCTTAGGAACAGTTTCCACCAAGACCCAGTACTTC.

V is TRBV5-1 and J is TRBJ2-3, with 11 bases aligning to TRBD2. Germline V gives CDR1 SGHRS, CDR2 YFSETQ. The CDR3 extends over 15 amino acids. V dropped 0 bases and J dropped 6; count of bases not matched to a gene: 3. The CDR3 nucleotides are TGCGCCAGCAGCTTGGGAATAGCGGGGGGGGATACGCAGTATTTT. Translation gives CASSLGIAGGDTQYF.

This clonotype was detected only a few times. DNA for the CDR3: TGCAGTGCTTGGACGGGACGGACTTACGAGCAGTACTTC. Protein sequence: CSAWTGRTYEQYF. This rearrangement joins TRBV20-1 to TRBJ2-7, with D tentatively TRBD1 or TRBD2 (5 bases each). Germline-derived CDR1 and CDR2 are DFQATT and SNEGSKA (reference sequence). Between the trimmed V and J ends, which lost 5 bases and 4 bases, there was a span of 15 bases. CDR3 length: 13 amino acids.

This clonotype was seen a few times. CDR3 residues: CASSSGGVETQYF. The CDR3 bases are TGTGCCAGCAGCTCAGGGGGCGTGGAGACCCAGTACTTC. The rearrangement joins TRBV3-1 to TRBJ2-5, with TRBD1 identical over 8 bases. The CDR3 is 13 residues long. The germline V gene encodes CDR1 LGHDT and CDR2 YNNKEL (reference sequence). The J segment lost 5 bases and the V segment lost 5 bases, leaving 4 bases of the junction unmatched.

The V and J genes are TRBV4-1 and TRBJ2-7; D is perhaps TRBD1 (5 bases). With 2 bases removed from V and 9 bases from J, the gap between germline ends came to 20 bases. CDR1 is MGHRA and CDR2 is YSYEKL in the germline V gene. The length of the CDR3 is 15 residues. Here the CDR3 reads CASSQSPNPGIGQYF. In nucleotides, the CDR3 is TGCGCCAGCAGCCAATCACCAAACCCAGGGATCGGGCAGTACTTC.

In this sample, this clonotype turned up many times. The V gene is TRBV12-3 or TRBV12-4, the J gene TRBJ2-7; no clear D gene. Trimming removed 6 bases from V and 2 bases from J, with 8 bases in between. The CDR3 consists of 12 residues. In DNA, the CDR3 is TGTGCCAGCAGCTTGGGAACCTACGAGCAGTACTTC. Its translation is CASSLGTYEQYF.

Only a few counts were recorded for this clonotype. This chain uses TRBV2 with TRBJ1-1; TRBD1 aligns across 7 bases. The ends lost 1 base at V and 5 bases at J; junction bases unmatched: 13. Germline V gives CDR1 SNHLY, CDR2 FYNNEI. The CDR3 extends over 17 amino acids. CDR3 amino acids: CASSEGGQMRGQTEAFF. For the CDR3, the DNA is TGTGCCAGCAGTGAAGGGGGACAGATGAGAGGACAGACTGAAGCTTTCTTT. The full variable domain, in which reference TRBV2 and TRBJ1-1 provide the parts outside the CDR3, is EPEVTQTPSHQVTQMGQEVILRCVPISNHLYFYWYRQILGQKVEFLVSFYNNEISEKSEIFDDQFSVERPDGSNFTLKIRSTKLEDSAMYFCASSEGGQMRGQTEAFFGQGTRLTVV.

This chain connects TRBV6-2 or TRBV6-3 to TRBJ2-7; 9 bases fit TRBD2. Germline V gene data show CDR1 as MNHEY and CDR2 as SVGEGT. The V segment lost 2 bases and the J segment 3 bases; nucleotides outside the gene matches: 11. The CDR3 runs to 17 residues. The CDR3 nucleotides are TGTGCCAGCAGTTACGCTAGCGGGACACCTCTCATCTACGAGCAGTACTTC. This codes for CASSYASGTPLIYEQYF.

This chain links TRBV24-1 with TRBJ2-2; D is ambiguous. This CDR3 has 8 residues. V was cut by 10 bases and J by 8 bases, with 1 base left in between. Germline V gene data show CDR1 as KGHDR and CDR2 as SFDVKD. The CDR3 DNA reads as TGTGCCACAGGGGAGCTGTTTTTT. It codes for CATGELFF.

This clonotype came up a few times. The CDR3 loop is CASSSGPKNIQYF. The CDR3 DNA reads TGTGCCAGCAGCTCCGGACCGAAAAACATTCAGTACTTC. The chain couples TRBV7-8 to TRBJ2-4; the D is unclear. This CDR3 has 13 residues. V lost 4 bases and J 4 bases, leaving 8 bases between the germline ends. Germline V gives CDR1 SGHVS, CDR2 FQNEAQ.

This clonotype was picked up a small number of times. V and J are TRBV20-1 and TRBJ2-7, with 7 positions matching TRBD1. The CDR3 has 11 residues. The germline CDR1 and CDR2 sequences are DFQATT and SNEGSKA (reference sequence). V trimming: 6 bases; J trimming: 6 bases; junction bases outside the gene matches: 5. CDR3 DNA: TGCAGTGCCACGGACAGGCGCGAGCAGTACTTC. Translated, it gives CSATDRREQYF.

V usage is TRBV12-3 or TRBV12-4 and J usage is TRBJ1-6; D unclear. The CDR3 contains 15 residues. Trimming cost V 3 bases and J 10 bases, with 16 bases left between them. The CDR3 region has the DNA TGTGCCAGCAGTTTTTGGGGTATAAACGGATCACCCCTCCACTTT. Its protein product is CASSFWGINGSPLHF.

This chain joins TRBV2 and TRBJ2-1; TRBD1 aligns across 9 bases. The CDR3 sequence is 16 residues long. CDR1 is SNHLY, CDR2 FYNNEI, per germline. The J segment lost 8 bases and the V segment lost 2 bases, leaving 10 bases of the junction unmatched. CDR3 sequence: CASSEPGTGTADEQFF. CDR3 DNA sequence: TGTGCCAGCAGTGAACCCGGGACAGGGACGGCCGATGAGCAGTTCTTC.

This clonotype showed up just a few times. CDR3 sequence: CASSSPDGGTTLIEQFF. The CDR3 DNA follows: TGTGCCAGCAGCTCACCCGATGGCGGGACCACTTTAATTGAGCAGTTCTTC. V is TRBV6-1 and J is TRBJ2-1, with a possible D match to TRBD2 (6 bases). V was trimmed by 6 bases and J by 9 bases, leaving 27 bases between them. Germline CDR1 MNHNS, CDR2 SASEGT. The CDR3 covers 17 residues.

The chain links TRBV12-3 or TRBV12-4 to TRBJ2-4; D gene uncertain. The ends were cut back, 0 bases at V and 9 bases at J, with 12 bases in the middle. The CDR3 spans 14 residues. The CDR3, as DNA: TGTGCCAGCAGTTTAGCAAGCCGGTTAAGCATTCAGTACTTC. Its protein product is CASSLASRLSIQYF.

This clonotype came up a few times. The CDR3 protein is CAISGGGGRYNEQFF. The DNA for the CDR3 is TGTGCCATCAGTGGGGGGGGGGGCCGATACAATGAGCAGTTCTTC. V is TRBV10-3 and J is TRBJ2-1; TRBD2 might be the D (7 bases). The CDR3 covers 15 residues. V dropped 4 bases and J dropped 4 bases, with 14 bases sitting between them. Germline values: CDR1 ENHRY, CDR2 SYGVKD.